The 29 T cell receptor beta chains in this list originate from one sample, sequenced in a study of blood T cell repertoires in COVID-19. Libraries were prepared by immunoSEQ multiplex PCR; TCRdb keeps only in-frame clonotypes and omits some of them. The sample shows some 73,000 clones, 70% to 85% of them seen only once. Material for sequencing was peripheral blood. All receptors derive from a woman aged 55-69 years with acute or convalescent COVID-19.

This chain uses TRBV3-1 (or the pseudogene TRBV3-2) with TRBJ1-5, with D possibly matching TRBD1 (6 bases). In germline, CDR1 is LGHDT, CDR2 YNNKEL (reference sequence). CDR3 length: 16 amino acids. The V and J ends lost 3 bases and 0 bases respectively, with 12 bases between them. This chain's CDR3 is CASSQGGTYSNQPQHF. CDR3 DNA sequence: TGTGCCAGCAGCCAGGGGGGGACATATAGCAATCAGCCCCAGCATTTT.

This rearrangement joins TRBV4-2 to TRBJ2-7; 8 bases agree with TRBD2. The CDR3 consists of 15 residues. Trimming at V came to 0 bases and at J to 2 bases, leaving 3 bases not matched to a gene. Germline lookup yields CDR1 LGHNA and CDR2 YNFKEQ. The CDR3 bases are TGTGCCAGCAGCCAAGATACTAGCGGAACCTACGAGCAGTACTTC. It yields the protein CASSQDTSGTYEQYF.

The rearrangement uses TRBV7-2 and TRBJ1-2, with TRBD1 identical over 8 bases. V lost 5 bases and J lost 0; bases outside the gene matches: 5. This CDR3 is 15 amino acids long. Per germline, CDR1 SGHTA and CDR2 FQGNSA. The CDR3 DNA reads TGTGCCAGCAGCCAAGGACAGGGATCTAACTATGGCTACACCTTC. It codes for CASSQGQGSNYGYTF.

This clone was observed once. The V call is TRBV6-1, the J call TRBJ2-3; 7 bases line up with TRBD1. CDR3 length equals 16 residues. Germline V gene lookup returns CDR1 MNHNS and CDR2 SASEGT. J lost 4 bases, V lost 4 bases, and 11 bases had no gene match. DNA for the CDR3: TGTGCCAGCAGTGCAACACGGGACAGCTACGCAGATACGCAGTATTTT. Protein: CASSATRDSYADTQYF.

This chain uses TRBV7-6 with TRBJ2-2; unclear D gene. The CDR3 loop spans 15 amino acids. Germline V gives CDR1 SGHVS, CDR2 FNYEAQ. The V gene lost 5 bases and the J gene lost 4 bases, with 14 bases spanning the gap. CDR3 in amino acids: CASSARDISTGELFF. Written as DNA, the CDR3 is TGTGCCAGCAGCGCCCGAGACATATCCACCGGGGAGCTGTTTTTT.

The CDR3 spells CASSPTENTEAFF. In nucleotides, the CDR3 is TGTGCCAGCAGCCCCACAGAGAACACTGAAGCTTTCTTT. This chain links TRBV13 with TRBJ1-1, with D unresolved. Trimming cost V 5 bases and J 1 base, with 8 bases left between them. CDR1 is PRHDT and CDR2 is FYEKMQ in the germline V gene (reference sequence). This CDR3 is built from 13 residues.

The gene calls are TRBV28 and TRBJ2-3; 13 bases fit TRBD2. This CDR3 region has 18 residues. With 4 bases clipped from V and 2 bases from J, the junction kept 9 bases outside the gene matches. The germline gives CDR1 MDHEN, CDR2 SYDVKM. CDR3 in amino acids: CASSSPTSGRRNTDTQYF. The CDR3, as DNA: TGTGCCAGCAGTTCCCCGACTAGCGGGAGGCGGAACACAGATACGCAGTATTTT.

The chain is built from TRBV2 and TRBJ1-2; perhaps TRBD1 as D (6 bases). Germline CDR1 and CDR2: SNHLY and FYNNEI. Between the trimmed V and J ends, which lost 7 bases and 1 base, there was a span of 7 bases. This CDR3 region has 12 residues. The CDR3 loop is CASKGVNYGYTF. In nucleotides, the CDR3 is TGTGCCAGCAAGGGGGTTAACTATGGCTACACCTTC.

This clone has a handful of counts. This chain links TRBV7-3 with TRBJ1-2; the match to TRBD1 covers 7 bases. Trimming cost V 5 bases and J 6 bases; bases outside gene matches: 12. The germline CDR1 and CDR2 sequences are SGHTA and FQGTGA. The CDR3 sequence is 15 residues long. The CDR3 nucleotides read TGTGCCAGCAGCGTGACGAAAGGGACAGTAGATGGCTACACCTTC. Its protein is CASSVTKGTVDGYTF.

The chain employs TRBV6-1 and TRBJ1-5; the D is unclear. The germline CDR1 and CDR2 sequences are MNHNS and SASEGT. The ends were cut back, 2 bases at V and 6 bases at J, with 17 bases in the middle. The CDR3 runs to 16 residues. CDR3 sequence (DNA): TGTGCCAGCAGTGAATTTAAATACGGGGAACCTCAGCCCCAGCATTTT. Amino acid sequence: CASSEFKYGEPQPQHF.

The rearrangement joins TRBV2 to TRBJ2-1; D not resolved. This CDR3 is built from 15 residues. Trimming shortened V by 3 bases and J by 7 bases, and 16 bases separated the two germline ends. Germline CDR1 reads SNHLY; CDR2 reads FYNNEI. CDR3 residues: CASSETRQALNEQFF. The CDR3 DNA reads TGTGCCAGCAGTGAGACCAGGCAGGCCCTAAATGAGCAGTTCTTC.

V gene TRBV29-1 combines with J gene TRBJ2-7, with 7 bases that match TRBD1. V shed 6 bases and J 3 bases; nucleotides not matched to a gene: 8. Germline V gives CDR1 SQVTM, CDR2 ANQGSEA. The CDR3 totals 13 residues. The CDR3 bases are TGCAGCGTCGCTCTGACAGGGAACTACGAGCAGTACTTC. It specifies CSVALTGNYEQYF.

This clone came up a few times. The rearrangement links TRBV12-3 or TRBV12-4 to TRBJ1-5, with D possibly TRBD1 on 5 matching bases. Trimming removed 5 bases from V and 3 bases from J, with 8 bases in between. This CDR3 is built from 13 residues. This CDR3 reads CASSVTVNQPQHF. CDR3 nucleotide sequence: TGTGCCAGCAGTGTGACAGTCAATCAGCCCCAGCATTTT.

This CDR3 reads CASSEWGDSTKGEAFF. The CDR3 DNA reads as TGTGCCAGCAGTGAATGGGGGGACTCCACCAAAGGGGAAGCTTTCTTT. V usage is TRBV25-1 and J usage is TRBJ1-1; possible D gene TRBD1, 5 bases. Trimming removed 1 base from V and 8 bases from J, with 20 bases in between. CDR3 length equals 16 residues. Germline V gene data show CDR1 as MGHDK and CDR2 as SYGVNS.

The V and J genes are TRBV11-1 and TRBJ2-7, with D tentatively TRBD1 (6 bases). The CDR3 totals 13 residues. The germline gives CDR1 SGHAT, CDR2 FQDESV (reference sequence). V shed 5 bases and J shed 5 bases, with 13 bases lying between them. The CDR3 protein is CASSQGRGNEQYF. In nucleotides, the CDR3 is TGTGCCAGCAGCCAAGGCAGGGGTAACGAGCAGTACTTC.

The gene calls are TRBV9 and TRBJ1-2; D ambiguous. V was shortened by 0 bases and J by 0 bases, with 9 bases between the two germline ends. Germline V CDR1 and CDR2: SGDLS, YYNGEE. This CDR3 is 15 amino acids long. CDR3 coding DNA: TGTGCCAGCAGCGTAGAACCGGTCTCTAACTATGGCTACACCTTC. Its protein is CASSVEPVSNYGYTF. The full variable domain, rest sourced from reference TRBV9 and TRBJ1-2, is DSGVTQTPKHLITATGQRVTLRCSPRSGDLSVYWYQQSLDQGLQFLIQYYNGEERAKGNILERFSAQQFPDLHSELNLSSLELGDSALYFCASSVEPVSNYGYTFGSGTRLTVV.

The rearrangement links TRBV9 to TRBJ1-1, with D possibly matching TRBD1 (6 bases). The CDR3 consists of 13 residues. V shed 4 bases and J shed 4 bases, with 11 bases lying between them. The germline CDR1 and CDR2 sequences are SGDLS and YYNGEE. CDR3 amino acids: CASSFTGTTEAFF. CDR3 DNA: TGTGCCAGCAGCTTCACAGGGACCACTGAAGCTTTCTTT.

This clone was seen only a few times. This chain uses TRBV4-2 with TRBJ1-1; no clear D. Germline assignment: CDR1 LGHNA and CDR2 YNFKEQ. This CDR3 region has 14 residues. V was shortened by 4 bases and J by 3 bases, with 12 bases between the two germline ends. In nucleotides, the CDR3 is TGTGCCAGCAGCCCGGGCGTGAGGGACACTGAAGCTTTCTTT. As protein: CASSPGVRDTEAFF.

This chain uses TRBV7-8 with TRBJ1-4; D might be TRBD1 (5 bases). Germline V CDR1 and CDR2: SGHVS, FQNEAQ. V was clipped by 4 bases and J by 10 bases, with 19 bases between them. The CDR3 is 15 residues long. The CDR3 loop is CASSSIGTLGGKLFF. The DNA of the CDR3 is TGTGCCAGCAGCTCAATCGGGACGCTGGGAGGAAAACTGTTTTTT.

This clone was recorded only once. The rearrangement uses TRBV25-1 and TRBJ1-5; D uncertain. The CDR3 has 13 residues. V shed 4 bases and J shed 10 bases, with 14 bases lying between them. Germline CDR1 is MGHDK and CDR2 is SYGVNS. The CDR3 loop is CASSGRDRGPQHF. The CDR3 coding sequence is TGTGCCAGCAGTGGGAGGGATCGGGGACCCCAGCATTTT.

The rearrangement links TRBV7-3 to TRBJ2-2; 12 bases line up with TRBD2. The CDR3 sequence is 16 residues long. The V gene's germline CDR1 is SGHTA and CDR2 FQGTGA. V lost 3 bases to trimming and J lost 5 bases; unmatched junction nucleotides: 4. The CDR3 reads CASSFETSGSTGELFF. In DNA, the CDR3 is TGTGCCAGCAGCTTTGAGACTAGCGGGAGTACCGGGGAGCTGTTTTTT.

This rearrangement joins TRBV3-1 (or the pseudogene TRBV3-2) to TRBJ2-6; a weak D match, TRBD1 (5 bases). Germline CDR1 and CDR2: LGHDT and YNNKEL (reference sequence). V lost 1 base, J lost 2 bases, and 12 bases lay in between. The CDR3 extends over 17 amino acids. The CDR3 DNA reads as TGTGCCAGCAGCCAAGTGGGGATCAGGGCTGGGGCCAACGTCCTGACTTTC. Translated: CASSQVGIRAGANVLTF.

This clone has only a few counts. This chain connects TRBV30 to TRBJ2-7; 12 bases agree with TRBD1. This CDR3 spans 14 amino acids. J was trimmed by 8 bases and V by 1 base; bases with no gene match: 6. The germline V gene encodes CDR1 GTSNPN and CDR2 SVGIG (reference sequence). This CDR3 is CAWSGGTGGVKQYF. The CDR3 region has the DNA TGTGCCTGGAGTGGAGGGACAGGGGGCGTGAAGCAGTACTTC.

This chain links TRBV11-2 with TRBJ2-7, with a possible D match to TRBD1 (6 bases). This CDR3 contains 14 residues. V lost 3 bases and J lost 0, with 9 bases in between. Germline V CDR1 and CDR2: SGHAT, FQNNGV. CDR3 DNA: TGTGCCAGCAGCTTCGGGACATTCTCCTACGAGCAGTACTTC. Residues: CASSFGTFSYEQYF.

The chain links TRBV18 to TRBJ1-6, with D unclear. Trimming took off 2 bases at V and 7 bases at J, with 12 bases between the two ends. Per the germline V gene, CDR1 is KGHSH and CDR2 is LQKENI. The CDR3 spans 15 residues. The CDR3 reads CASSPEAVRNSPLHF. The CDR3 nucleotides read TGTGCCAGCTCACCAGAGGCGGTACGGAATTCACCCCTCCACTTT.

The gene calls are TRBV20-1 and TRBJ1-3; possible D gene TRBD1, 6 bases. This CDR3 has 14 amino acids. Germline-derived CDR1 and CDR2 are DFQATT and SNEGSKA (reference sequence). V gave up 3 bases and J gave up 2 bases, with 11 bases separating them. In nucleotides, the CDR3 is TGCAGTGCTAGTGTAGGGGGAACTGGAAACACCATATATTTT. Translated: CSASVGGTGNTIYF.

The V gene is TRBV11-1, the J gene TRBJ1-6; D gene ambiguous. This CDR3 is 15 amino acids long. The V end lost 2 bases, the J end lost 0 bases, and 5 bases lay between the germline ends. Per the germline V gene, CDR1 is SGHAT and CDR2 is FQDESV (reference sequence). CDR3 protein: CASSLRSSYNSPLHF. The CDR3 DNA follows: TGTGCCAGCAGCTTACGGAGCTCCTATAATTCACCCCTCCACTTT.

The rearrangement uses TRBV6-1 and TRBJ1-2; 8 bases align to TRBD1. CDR1 and CDR2 (germline): MNHNS, SASEGT. The CDR3 length is 18 residues. V shed 4 bases, J shed 2 bases, and the junction held 15 bases outside the gene matches. CDR3: CASSAGQAGRTINYGYTF. In DNA form, the CDR3 reads TGTGCCAGCAGTGCGGGACAGGCGGGCCGAACTATCAACTATGGCTACACCTTC.

This clone showed up just once. V usage is TRBV3-1 (or the pseudogene TRBV3-2) and J usage is TRBJ1-6; 11 nucleotides line up with TRBD1. The CDR3 has 15 residues. V lost 1 base, J lost 13 bases, and 6 bases stayed unmatched. The germline V gene has CDR1 LGHDT and CDR2 YNNKEL (reference sequence). As DNA, the CDR3 is TGTGCCAGCAGCCAAGCCGGGACAGGGGGTTGGCCCCTCCACTTT. Amino acid sequence: CASSQAGTGGWPLHF.